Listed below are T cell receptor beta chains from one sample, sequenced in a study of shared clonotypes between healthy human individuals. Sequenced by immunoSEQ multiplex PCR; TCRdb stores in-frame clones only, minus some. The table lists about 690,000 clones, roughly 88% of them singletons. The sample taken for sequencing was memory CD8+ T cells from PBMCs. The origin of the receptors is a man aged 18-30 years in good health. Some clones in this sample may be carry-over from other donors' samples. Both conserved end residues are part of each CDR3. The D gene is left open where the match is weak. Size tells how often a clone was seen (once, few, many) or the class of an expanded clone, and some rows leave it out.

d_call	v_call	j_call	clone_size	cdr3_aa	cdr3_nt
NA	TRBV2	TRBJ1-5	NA	CASSPFGLGEQPQHF	TGTGCCAGCAGTCCCTTCGGGTTGGGGGAACAGCCCCAGCATTTT
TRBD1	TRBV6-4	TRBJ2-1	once	CASSEDRGSYNEQFF	TGTGCCAGCAGTGAGGACAGGGGGTCCTACAATGAGCAGTTCTTC
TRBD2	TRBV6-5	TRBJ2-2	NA	CASREAGVAGELFF	TGTGCCAGCAGGGAGGCGGGAGTAGCCGGGGAGCTGTTTTTT
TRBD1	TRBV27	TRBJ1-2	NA	CASRGQETYGYTF	TGTGCCAGCAGAGGACAGGAAACCTATGGCTACACCTTC
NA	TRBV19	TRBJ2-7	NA	CASSTKTGTPEQYF	TGTGCCAGTAGTACTAAAACCGGGACACCCGAGCAGTACTTC
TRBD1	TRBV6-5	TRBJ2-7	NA	CASSNPGGMNEQYF	TGTGCCAGCAGCAACCCAGGGGGCATGAACGAGCAGTACTTC
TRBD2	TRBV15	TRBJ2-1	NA	CATSRLVVGSGRGYNEQFF	TGTGCCACCAGCAGATTGGTTGTGGGTAGCGGGAGAGGTTACAATGAGCAGTTCTTC
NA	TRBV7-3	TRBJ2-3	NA	CASSPGRGSTDTQYF	TGTGCCAGCAGCCCCGGCCGGGGAAGCACAGATACGCAGTATTTT
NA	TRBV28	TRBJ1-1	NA	CASSLWGLTEAFF	TGTGCCAGCAGTTTATGGGGGCTTACTGAAGCTTTCTTT
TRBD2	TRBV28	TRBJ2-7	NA	CASSPVPLAGDYEQYF	TGTGCCAGCAGTCCCGTTCCGCTAGCGGGAGACTACGAGCAGTACTTC
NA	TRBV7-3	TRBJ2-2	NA	CASSLTISPNTGELFF	TGTGCCAGCAGCTTAACGATTAGCCCGAACACCGGGGAGCTGTTTTTT
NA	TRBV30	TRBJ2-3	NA	CAWRSPGGDLTDTQYF	TGTGCCTGGAGGAGCCCAGGGGGGGATCTCACAGATACGCAGTATTTT
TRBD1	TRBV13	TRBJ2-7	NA	CASSLVGQGDYEQYF	TGTGCCAGCAGCTTAGTTGGACAGGGGGACTACGAGCAGTACTTC
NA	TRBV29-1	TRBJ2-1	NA	CSVTQGNEQFF	TGCAGCGTGACTCAGGGCAATGAGCAGTTCTTC
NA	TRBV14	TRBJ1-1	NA	CATGSGRNTEAFF	TGTGCCACCGGTTCCGGACGGAACACTGAAGCTTTCTTT
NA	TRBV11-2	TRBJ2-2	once	CATEGMNTGELFF	TGTGCCACCGAGGGAATGAACACCGGGGAGCTGTTTTTT
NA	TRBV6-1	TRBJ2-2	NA	CASSPRTNTGELFF	TGTGCCAGCAGCCCCCGGACGAACACCGGGGAGCTGTTTTTT
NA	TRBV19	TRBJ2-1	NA	CASSIGPNPLNEQFF	TGTGCCAGTAGTATTGGTCCAAACCCCCTCAATGAGCAGTTCTTC
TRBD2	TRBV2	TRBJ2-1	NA	CASSQTSGRVDEQFF	TGTGCCAGCAGTCAGACTAGCGGGAGGGTCGATGAGCAGTTCTTC
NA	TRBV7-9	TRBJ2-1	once	CASSLDHGGDSGNEQFF	TGTGCCAGCAGCTTAGACCATGGCGGGGACTCCGGGAATGAGCAGTTCTTC
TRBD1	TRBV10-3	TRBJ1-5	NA	CAISDPRQGGNQPQHF	TGTGCCATCAGTGATCCGAGACAGGGCGGCAATCAGCCCCAGCATTTT
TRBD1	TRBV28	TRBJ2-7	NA	CASSLWVGQGYEQYF	TGTGCCAGCAGTTTATGGGTAGGACAGGGGTACGAGCAGTACTTC
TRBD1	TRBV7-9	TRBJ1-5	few	CASSLEGARPQHF	TGTGCCAGCAGCTTGGAGGGGGCAAGGCCCCAGCATTTT
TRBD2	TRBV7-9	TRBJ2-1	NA	CASSLGVGLAGNEQFF	TGTGCCAGCAGCTTAGGCGTTGGACTAGCGGGAAATGAGCAGTTCTTC
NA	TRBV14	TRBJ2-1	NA	CASSPNLWGGNEQFF	TGTGCCAGCAGCCCGAACCTCTGGGGAGGCAATGAGCAGTTCTTC
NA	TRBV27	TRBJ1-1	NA	CASNPPGRGTEAFF	TGTGCCAGCAACCCGCCGGGAAGAGGCACTGAAGCTTTCTTT
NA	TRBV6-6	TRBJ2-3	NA	CASSYRSDSTDTQYF	TGTGCCAGCAGTTACCGGTCAGATAGCACAGATACGCAGTATTTT